These T cell receptor beta chains were read from a single sample in a study of cytomegalovirus exposure and HLA in healthy donors. The repertoire was sequenced with immunoSEQ multiplex PCR; TCRdb's copy has only in-frame clones and lacks some. Among roughly 200,000 clones, roughly 90% were seen once, and the ten largest hold approximately 1%. The source material was PBMCs. The receptors stem from a woman under 30 in good health and CMV-seronegative. The CDR3 runs from the conserved cysteine through the conserved F or W. The order of the fields is CDR3 DNA, CDR3 protein, clone size, CDR3 length, V gene, D gene, J gene. A D gene is named only where the DNA matches it firmly. Part of the rows lack a size; the others show once, few, many or a class for expanded clones.

cdr3_nt: TGTGCCAGCAGTAAACCCGGCGGGACGCAGACGCAGTATTTT
cdr3_aa: CASSKPGGTQTQYF
clone_size: -
cdr3_length: 14
v_call: TRBV27
d_call: -
j_call: TRBJ2-3

cdr3_nt: TGCAGTGCCGACTTCAGGGCCGAGCAGTACTTC
cdr3_aa: CSADFRAEQYF
clone_size: -
cdr3_length: 11
v_call: TRBV20-1
d_call: -
j_call: TRBJ2-7

cdr3_nt: TGTGCCAGCAGCTTAGACGGCGGGAGAAGATCAGATACGCAGTATTTT
cdr3_aa: CASSLDGGRRSDTQYF
clone_size: -
cdr3_length: 16
v_call: TRBV11-3
d_call: TRBD2
j_call: TRBJ2-3

cdr3_nt: TGTGCCAGCAGCTTCTTTGGAGGCAATGAGCAGTTCTTC
cdr3_aa: CASSFFGGNEQFF
clone_size: -
cdr3_length: 13
v_call: TRBV7-3
d_call: -
j_call: TRBJ2-1

cdr3_nt: TGTGCCAGCTGCCCCGGGGGTACATCCTACGAGCAGTACTTC
cdr3_aa: CASCPGGTSYEQYF
clone_size: -
cdr3_length: 14
v_call: TRBV5-4
d_call: -
j_call: TRBJ2-7

cdr3_nt: TGCGCCAGCAGCTCCGCCGGGACAGGGGTGACAGATACGCAGTATTTT
cdr3_aa: CASSSAGTGVTDTQYF
clone_size: -
cdr3_length: 16
v_call: TRBV5-1
d_call: TRBD1
j_call: TRBJ2-3

cdr3_nt: TGTGCCTCTTCCGGGACAGGGTGGGACGAGCAGTACTTC
cdr3_aa: CASSGTGWDEQYF
clone_size: -
cdr3_length: 13
v_call: TRBV30
d_call: TRBD1
j_call: TRBJ2-7

cdr3_nt: TGCGCCAGCAGCCCAGCCCAGAACAGGGCCTACGAGCAGTACTTC
cdr3_aa: CASSPAQNRAYEQYF
clone_size: -
cdr3_length: 15
v_call: TRBV4-1
d_call: -
j_call: TRBJ2-7

cdr3_nt: TGTGCCAGCTCACCGCGGAATAATGAAAAACTGTTTTTT
cdr3_aa: CASSPRNNEKLFF
clone_size: few
cdr3_length: 13
v_call: TRBV18
d_call: -
j_call: TRBJ1-4

cdr3_nt: TGTGCCAGCAGCCTAGCGGACGGGGCAGGGGCCCAGTACTTC
cdr3_aa: CASSLADGAGAQYF
clone_size: -
cdr3_length: 14
v_call: TRBV7-2
d_call: -
j_call: TRBJ2-5

cdr3_nt: TGTGCCAGCAGTTTGCGGCAGGGGACCGAGCAGTACTTC
cdr3_aa: CASSLRQGTEQYF
clone_size: -
cdr3_length: 13
v_call: TRBV27
d_call: -
j_call: TRBJ2-7

cdr3_nt: TGCGCCAGCAGCGGGACAGCATACGAGCAGTACTTC
cdr3_aa: CASSGTAYEQYF
clone_size: -
cdr3_length: 12
v_call: TRBV10-2
d_call: TRBD1
j_call: TRBJ2-7

cdr3_nt: TGTGCCAGCAGCTTTTCCGGGGGGCTGACAGATACGCAGTATTTT
cdr3_aa: CASSFSGGLTDTQYF
clone_size: -
cdr3_length: 15
v_call: TRBV7-6
d_call: -
j_call: TRBJ2-3

cdr3_nt: TGTGCCAGCAGCCGAATACCCCGAGGCTTGGACACTGAAGCTTTCTTT
cdr3_aa: CASSRIPRGLDTEAFF
clone_size: -
cdr3_length: 16
v_call: TRBV11-2
d_call: -
j_call: TRBJ1-1

cdr3_nt: TGTGCCAGCAGGGTAGCGGGAGCCTACGAGCAGTACTTC
cdr3_aa: CASRVAGAYEQYF
clone_size: once
cdr3_length: 13
v_call: TRBV6-1
d_call: TRBD2
j_call: TRBJ2-7

cdr3_nt: TGTGCCAGCAGTTCAGGACTAGCGGGACCAGATACGCAGTATTTT
cdr3_aa: CASSSGLAGPDTQYF
clone_size: -
cdr3_length: 15
v_call: TRBV27
d_call: TRBD2
j_call: TRBJ2-3

cdr3_nt: TGTGCCAGCAGCTTAGCAGCTGCATCCCCGCCCTACGAGCAGTACTTC
cdr3_aa: CASSLAAASPPYEQYF
clone_size: -
cdr3_length: 16
v_call: TRBV7-2
d_call: -
j_call: TRBJ2-7

cdr3_nt: TGTGCCAGCTCCGGGACTGCTCCTAATCAGCCCCAGCATTTT
cdr3_aa: CASSGTAPNQPQHF
clone_size: -
cdr3_length: 14
v_call: TRBV7-9
d_call: -
j_call: TRBJ1-5

cdr3_nt: TGTGCCAGCAGCTTACCGTTTGGACGGCGGGGGCCTCAGGAGACCCAGTACTTC
cdr3_aa: CASSLPFGRRGPQETQYF
clone_size: -
cdr3_length: 18
v_call: TRBV11-2
d_call: -
j_call: TRBJ2-5

cdr3_nt: TGCGCCAGCAGCCAACGCAGCGGGGCAGGAACTCCCTACGAGCAGTACTTC
cdr3_aa: CASSQRSGAGTPYEQYF
clone_size: -
cdr3_length: 17
v_call: TRBV4-1
d_call: TRBD2
j_call: TRBJ2-7

cdr3_nt: TGTGCCAGCAGTGAAATTAGCGGGGACGAGTGGAAATCCACCTACAATGAGCAGTTCTTC
cdr3_aa: CASSEISGDEWKSTYNEQFF
clone_size: few
cdr3_length: 20
v_call: TRBV6-1
d_call: TRBD2
j_call: TRBJ2-1

cdr3_nt: TGCAGCGGACGGACAGGGGGCGTCGAGCAGTACTTC
cdr3_aa: CSGRTGGVEQYF
clone_size: -
cdr3_length: 12
v_call: TRBV29-1
d_call: TRBD1
j_call: TRBJ2-7

cdr3_nt: TGTGCCAGCAGTGCCTCGGCGGGTCATACAGATACGCAGTATTTT
cdr3_aa: CASSASAGHTDTQYF
clone_size: -
cdr3_length: 15
v_call: TRBV2
d_call: -
j_call: TRBJ2-3

cdr3_nt: TGCGCCAGCAGTGAGCCAAACAATCAGCCCCAGCATTTT
cdr3_aa: CASSEPNNQPQHF
clone_size: -
cdr3_length: 13
v_call: TRBV10-2
d_call: -
j_call: TRBJ1-5

cdr3_nt: TGTGCCAGCAGCACGAGGTCGGGGGCCTACGAGCAGTACTTC
cdr3_aa: CASSTRSGAYEQYF
clone_size: -
cdr3_length: 14
v_call: TRBV4-2
d_call: -
j_call: TRBJ2-7

cdr3_nt: TGCGCCAGCAGCCAAGAACGTCAATCGTGGGGTGACAGGGGTCTATCTGGAAACACCATATATTTT
cdr3_aa: CASSQERQSWGDRGLSGNTIYF
clone_size: -
cdr3_length: 22
v_call: TRBV4-3
d_call: TRBD1
j_call: TRBJ1-3

cdr3_nt: TGTGCCAGCAGCTTCCTTAGATCTAACAATGAGCAGTTCTTC
cdr3_aa: CASSFLRSNNEQFF
clone_size: few
cdr3_length: 14
v_call: TRBV11-1
d_call: -
j_call: TRBJ2-1

cdr3_nt: TGTGCCAGCTCCGAAAGGCGGGAGTCCGCTGGAAACACCATATATTTT
cdr3_aa: CASSERRESAGNTIYF
clone_size: few
cdr3_length: 16
v_call: TRBV18
d_call: -
j_call: TRBJ1-3

cdr3_nt: TGCAGCGTTGACAGCGGGAGCACAGATACGCAGTATTTT
cdr3_aa: CSVDSGSTDTQYF
clone_size: -
cdr3_length: 13
v_call: TRBV29-1
d_call: -
j_call: TRBJ2-3

cdr3_nt: TGTGCCAGTAGTCCTGGCCGGGGTCGAGCCTACGAGCAGTACTTC
cdr3_aa: CASSPGRGRAYEQYF
clone_size: -
cdr3_length: 15
v_call: TRBV19
d_call: -
j_call: TRBJ2-7

cdr3_nt: TGTGCCAGCGCCTCCACCGGGACAAGCTATGGCTACACCTTC
cdr3_aa: CASASTGTSYGYTF
clone_size: -
cdr3_length: 14
v_call: TRBV6-5
d_call: -
j_call: TRBJ1-2

cdr3_nt: TGTGCCAGCAGCACCGACAGGGTAGGCAATCAGCCCCAGCATTTT
cdr3_aa: CASSTDRVGNQPQHF
clone_size: -
cdr3_length: 15
v_call: TRBV6-5
d_call: TRBD1
j_call: TRBJ1-5

cdr3_nt: TGTGCCAGCAGGCCGGGAAGCTCCTACGAGCAGTACTTC
cdr3_aa: CASRPGSSYEQYF
clone_size: -
cdr3_length: 13
v_call: TRBV28
d_call: -
j_call: TRBJ2-7

cdr3_nt: TGTGCCAGCGGGAGGCTGTTGGTGGGAGAGCAGTACTTC
cdr3_aa: CASGRLLVGEQYF
clone_size: once
cdr3_length: 13
v_call: TRBV27
d_call: -
j_call: TRBJ2-7

cdr3_nt: TGTGCCAGCAGCCCAGGGGTGGGACTAGTTAACCAAGAGACCCAGTACTTC
cdr3_aa: CASSPGVGLVNQETQYF
clone_size: once
cdr3_length: 17
v_call: TRBV7-7
d_call: TRBD2
j_call: TRBJ2-5

cdr3_nt: TGTGCCAGCACTAGCGCCGAGACCCAGTACTTC
cdr3_aa: CASTSAETQYF
clone_size: -
cdr3_length: 11
v_call: TRBV2
d_call: -
j_call: TRBJ2-5

cdr3_nt: TGTGCCAGCAGCCTGACAGGGACGGATAAGGCAGATACGCAGTATTTT
cdr3_aa: CASSLTGTDKADTQYF
clone_size: -
cdr3_length: 16
v_call: TRBV9
d_call: TRBD1
j_call: TRBJ2-3

cdr3_nt: TGTGCCAGCAGTGACAGGACTAATGAAAAACTGTTTTTT
cdr3_aa: CASSDRTNEKLFF
clone_size: -
cdr3_length: 13
v_call: TRBV2
d_call: -
j_call: TRBJ1-4

cdr3_nt: TGTGCCATCAGTGAGTCGTGGACTAGCGGGAGCTACGAGCAGTACTTC
cdr3_aa: CAISESWTSGSYEQYF
clone_size: once
cdr3_length: 16
v_call: TRBV10-3
d_call: TRBD2
j_call: TRBJ2-7

cdr3_nt: TGTGCCAGCAGCTTAGTCCCTAGCGGGGGGGGAGAAGAGACCCAGTACTTC
cdr3_aa: CASSLVPSGGGEETQYF
clone_size: -
cdr3_length: 17
v_call: TRBV7-2
d_call: TRBD2
j_call: TRBJ2-5

cdr3_nt: TGTGCCAGCCTACCACTTACAGGGGCTGGAAACACCATATATTTT
cdr3_aa: CASLPLTGAGNTIYF
clone_size: once
cdr3_length: 15
v_call: TRBV18
d_call: TRBD1
j_call: TRBJ1-3

cdr3_nt: TGTGCCTGGAGTGAATACAGGGATGGGGGAGAGACCCAGTACTTC
cdr3_aa: CAWSEYRDGGETQYF
clone_size: -
cdr3_length: 15
v_call: TRBV30
d_call: -
j_call: TRBJ2-5

cdr3_nt: TGTGCCAGCAGTTACCTAAATAGCAATCAGCCCCAGCATTTT
cdr3_aa: CASSYLNSNQPQHF
clone_size: -
cdr3_length: 14
v_call: TRBV6-6
d_call: -
j_call: TRBJ1-5

cdr3_nt: TGTGCCAGCAGCCCCGCCTCTACAACTAATGAAAAACTGTTTTTT
cdr3_aa: CASSPASTTNEKLFF
clone_size: once
cdr3_length: 15
v_call: TRBV5-4
d_call: -
j_call: TRBJ1-4

cdr3_nt: TGCAGCGTTCACCCAGCGGGGCCCCAAGAGACCCAGTACTTC
cdr3_aa: CSVHPAGPQETQYF
clone_size: few
cdr3_length: 14
v_call: TRBV29-1
d_call: TRBD2
j_call: TRBJ2-5

cdr3_nt: TGTGCCAGCAGTTTCTGGGGGTTGGGGACAGGGACCTACGAGCAGTACTTC
cdr3_aa: CASSFWGLGTGTYEQYF
clone_size: -
cdr3_length: 17
v_call: TRBV27
d_call: TRBD1
j_call: TRBJ2-7

cdr3_nt: TGTGCCAGCAGCCCACGGAGTGGGTCAGGGGACTATTTTTCACCCCTCCACTTT
cdr3_aa: CASSPRSGSGDYFSPLHF
clone_size: few
cdr3_length: 18
v_call: TRBV9
d_call: -
j_call: TRBJ1-6

cdr3_nt: TGTGCCACCCGGGAGCAGGGTGAAGCTTTCTTT
cdr3_aa: CATREQGEAFF
clone_size: -
cdr3_length: 11
v_call: TRBV2
d_call: -
j_call: TRBJ1-1

cdr3_nt: TGTGCCAGCTCACCACGAGGGGGACTAAACACTGAAGCTTTCTTT
cdr3_aa: CASSPRGGLNTEAFF
clone_size: -
cdr3_length: 15
v_call: TRBV18
d_call: -
j_call: TRBJ1-1

cdr3_nt: TGTGCCAGCTCACCAAGGTCCCCCTCGGGGGGCGTGGGGACTGAAGCTTTCTTT
cdr3_aa: CASSPRSPSGGVGTEAFF
clone_size: -
cdr3_length: 18
v_call: TRBV18
d_call: -
j_call: TRBJ1-1

cdr3_nt: TGTGCCAGCAGTATCTACAGGGGGTGGACTGGGGCCAACGTCCTGACTTTC
cdr3_aa: CASSIYRGWTGANVLTF
clone_size: -
cdr3_length: 17
v_call: TRBV27
d_call: TRBD1
j_call: TRBJ2-6

cdr3_nt: TGTGCCAGCAGCGGCGGGGCAGTAAAGCAGTACTTC
cdr3_aa: CASSGGAVKQYF
clone_size: -
cdr3_length: 12
v_call: TRBV5-6
d_call: -
j_call: TRBJ2-7

cdr3_nt: TGTGCCAGCAGCGTATCTAGCGGGAGTTTCGGTACGCAGTATTTT
cdr3_aa: CASSVSSGSFGTQYF
clone_size: -
cdr3_length: 15
v_call: TRBV9
d_call: TRBD2
j_call: TRBJ2-3

cdr3_nt: TGTGCCAGCAGTGAGACAGGGGTGGGAGAGACCCAGTACTTC
cdr3_aa: CASSETGVGETQYF
clone_size: -
cdr3_length: 14
v_call: TRBV6-1
d_call: TRBD1
j_call: TRBJ2-5

cdr3_nt: TGTGCCAGCAGCCCTAGCGGGAGCGATGATACGCAGTATTTT
cdr3_aa: CASSPSGSDDTQYF
clone_size: -
cdr3_length: 14
v_call: TRBV7-9
d_call: TRBD2
j_call: TRBJ2-3

cdr3_nt: TGTGCCACCCGAGCGGGAGGGAGCTCCTACAATGAGCAGTTCTTC
cdr3_aa: CATRAGGSSYNEQFF
clone_size: few
cdr3_length: 15
v_call: TRBV2
d_call: TRBD2
j_call: TRBJ2-1

cdr3_nt: TGTGCCAGCGGGCGGGGTGGGACAGGGAAAGAGACCCAGTACTTC
cdr3_aa: CASGRGGTGKETQYF
clone_size: -
cdr3_length: 15
v_call: TRBV9
d_call: TRBD1
j_call: TRBJ2-5

cdr3_nt: TGTGCCAGCAGTGCTAGAAAGTCACGGCAGTTCTTC
cdr3_aa: CASSARKSRQFF
clone_size: -
cdr3_length: 12
v_call: TRBV6-5
d_call: -
j_call: TRBJ2-1

cdr3_nt: TGTGCCAGCAGCTTTCCCCTGGGGGAGCTGTTTTTT
cdr3_aa: CASSFPLGELFF
clone_size: -
cdr3_length: 12
v_call: TRBV7-9
d_call: -
j_call: TRBJ2-2

cdr3_nt: TGTGCCAGCAGCTTAATTCTTGCGGGCACAGATACGCAGTATTTT
cdr3_aa: CASSLILAGTDTQYF
clone_size: -
cdr3_length: 15
v_call: TRBV7-8
d_call: -
j_call: TRBJ2-3